The 13 T cell receptor beta chains below all came from one sample that was sequenced in a study of graft-versus-host responses after intestinal transplantation. No antigen is known for these receptors. Measured with immunoSEQ multiplex PCR; TCRdb has only the in-frame clones, and not every one. The sample includes more than 70,000 clones, 85% to 90% of them seen just once. The material was unstimulated CD4+ T cells sorted from spleen or lymph node cells, obtained before intestinal transplant. These receptors all come from a human donor who received an intestinal transplant.

A word on this clone: At one end, the junction sequence differs from germline, possibly due to a read error. The V and J genes are TRBV10-1 and TRBJ2-3; D is undetermined. Germline CDR1 WNHNN, CDR2 SYGVQD (reference sequence). This CDR3 region has 14 residues. The CDR3 here is CASRESSSTDTQYF. As DNA, the CDR3 is TGCGCCAGCAGGGAGTCCTCTAGCACAGATACGCAGTATTTT.

In this sample, this clone turned up once. This rearrangement joins TRBV2 to TRBJ1-6; D perhaps matches TRBD1 (5 bases). Trimming cost V 5 bases and J 0 bases, with 14 bases left between them. CDR3 length: 17 residues. The V gene's germline CDR1 is SNHLY and CDR2 FYNNEI. As DNA, the CDR3 is TGTGCCAGCAGTCCCAGGGATTTAAGCTCCTATAATTCACCCCTCCACTTT. This translates into CASSPRDLSSYNSPLHF.

The chain has TRBV5-1 and TRBJ1-1; D gene uncertain. The V and J ends lost 5 bases and 1 base respectively, with 9 bases between them. The CDR3 covers 13 residues. Germline values: CDR1 SGHRS, CDR2 YFSETQ. CDR3 sequence (DNA): TGCGCCAGCAGGGTGACGGGGAACACTGAAGCTTTCTTT. Translating gives CASRVTGNTEAFF. Combining the CDR3 with reference TRBV5-1 and TRBJ1-1 gives the whole variable domain KAGVTQTPRYLIKTRGQQVTLSCSPISGHRSVSWYQQTPGQGLQFLFEYFSETQRNKGNFPGRFSGRQFSNSRSEMNVSTLELGDSALYLCASRVTGNTEAFFGQGTRLTVV.

The J gene is TRBJ2-3, the V gene TRBV5-6, with 7 bases that match TRBD1. The CDR3 loop spans 16 amino acids. Germline V lookup: CDR1 SGHDT, CDR2 YYEEEE. V shed 2 bases and J 2 bases; nucleotides not matched to a gene: 8. The CDR3, as DNA: TGTGCCAGCAGCTTAAGCGACAGGGTGCACACAGATACGCAGTATTTT. This gives the protein CASSLSDRVHTDTQYF.

The rearrangement links TRBV7-8 to TRBJ2-3; tentatively, D is TRBD2 (5 bases). Germline V gene lookup returns CDR1 SGHVS and CDR2 FQNEAQ. The CDR3 contains 15 residues. V was clipped by 3 bases and J by 2 bases, with 12 bases between them. CDR3 bases: TGTGCCAGCAGCTTCCGGGTAGCGACCACAGATACGCAGTATTTT. This encodes CASSFRVATTDTQYF.

This chain links TRBV11-2 with TRBJ2-2; a weak D match, TRBD1 (5 bases). Germline loops: CDR1 SGHAT, CDR2 FQNNGV. CDR3 length: 16 amino acids. Trimming left V 2 bases short and J 5 bases short, with 15 bases between. As DNA, the CDR3 is TGTGCCAGCAGCTTAAGGGGTACGGGCGGTACCGGGGAGCTGTTTTTT. As protein: CASSLRGTGGTGELFF.

V and J are TRBV15 and TRBJ2-7; tentatively, D is TRBD2 (6 bases). Trimming cost V 0 bases and J 6 bases, with 9 bases left between them. The CDR3 length is 13 residues. The germline V gene has CDR1 LNHNV and CDR2 YYDKDF (reference sequence). The CDR3: CATSRDVGGEQYF. CDR3 DNA sequence: TGTGCCACCAGCAGAGATGTGGGGGGCGAGCAGTACTTC. Full variable domain (rest looked up from reference TRBV15 and TRBJ2-7): DAMVIQNPRYQVTQFGKPVTLSCSQTLNHNVMYWYQQKSSQAPKLLFHYYDKDFNNEADTPDNFQSRRPNTSFCFLDIRSPGLGDTAMYLCATSRDVGGEQYFGPGTRLTVT.

The rearrangement joins TRBV25-1 to TRBJ1-1; D remains unclear. There are 13 residues in the CDR3. Trimming left V 1 base short and J 8 bases short, with 11 bases between. Germline V gene sequence: CDR1 MGHDK, CDR2 SYGVNS. The CDR3 reads CASSEWEGGEAFF. CDR3 sequence (DNA): TGTGCCAGCAGTGAATGGGAGGGAGGGGAAGCTTTCTTT. The full variable domain, rest sourced from reference TRBV25-1 and TRBJ1-1, is EADIYQTPRYLVIGTGKKITLECSQTMGHDKMYWYQQDPGMELHLIHYSYGVNSTEKGDLSSESTVSRIRTEHFPLTLESARPSHTSQYLCASSEWEGGEAFFGQGTRLTVV.

The J gene is TRBJ1-1, the V gene TRBV5-1, with D unclear. V lost 4 bases and J lost 0, with 13 bases in between. The V gene's germline CDR1 is SGHRS and CDR2 YFSETQ. This CDR3 comprises 15 residues. Here the CDR3 reads CASSPEEALNTEAFF. CDR3 sequence (DNA): TGCGCCAGCAGCCCGGAGGAGGCCCTGAACACTGAAGCTTTCTTT.

This clone was observed a single time. This chain connects TRBV9 to TRBJ1-5; D perhaps matches TRBD1 (6 bases). Trimming left V 4 bases short and J 5 bases short, with 19 bases between. CDR1 is SGDLS and CDR2 is YYNGEE in the germline V gene. The CDR3 has 16 residues. The CDR3 loop reads CASSPEGGRLDQPQHF. The CDR3, as DNA: TGTGCCAGCAGCCCTGAGGGGGGGCGCCTCGATCAGCCCCAGCATTTT.

The rearrangement uses TRBV14 and TRBJ2-7, with TRBD2 matching 11 bases. CDR3 size: 16 residues. Per germline, CDR1 SGHDN and CDR2 FVKESK. V lost 4 bases, J lost 3 bases, and 8 bases stayed unmatched. In DNA, the CDR3 is TGTGCCAGCAGCCCCCTGGGACTAGCGGACCTCTACGAGCAGTACTTC. Amino acid sequence: CASSPLGLADLYEQYF.

The chain joins TRBV5-5 to TRBJ1-2, with 8 bases matching TRBD1. Germline CDR1 SGHKS, CDR2 YYEKEE (reference sequence). The CDR3 covers 13 residues. V lost 4 bases to trimming and J lost 5 bases; unmatched junction nucleotides: 4. The CDR3 sequence: CASSNRQGYGYTF. The DNA for the CDR3 is TGTGCCAGCAGCAACCGACAGGGGTATGGCTACACCTTC.

This chain uses TRBV10-1 with TRBJ1-1; unclear D gene. Trimming cost V 3 bases and J 5 bases, with 7 bases left between them. The CDR3 is 12 residues long. Germline lookup yields CDR1 WNHNN and CDR2 SYGVQD (reference sequence). This CDR3 is CASSDSATEAFF. CDR3 in DNA: TGCGCCAGCAGTGATTCCGCGACTGAAGCTTTCTTT.